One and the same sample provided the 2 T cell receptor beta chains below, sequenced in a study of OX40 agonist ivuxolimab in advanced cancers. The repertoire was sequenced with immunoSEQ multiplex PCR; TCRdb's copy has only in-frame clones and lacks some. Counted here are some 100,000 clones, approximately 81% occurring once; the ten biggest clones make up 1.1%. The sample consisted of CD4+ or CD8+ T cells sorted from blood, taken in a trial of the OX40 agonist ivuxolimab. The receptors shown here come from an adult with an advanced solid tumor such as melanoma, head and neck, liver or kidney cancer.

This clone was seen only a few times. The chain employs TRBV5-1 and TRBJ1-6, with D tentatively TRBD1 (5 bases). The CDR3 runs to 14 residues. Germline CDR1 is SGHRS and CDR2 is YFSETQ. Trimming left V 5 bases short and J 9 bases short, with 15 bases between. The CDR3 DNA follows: TGCGCCAGCAGGCCAGGGTTCGCCGGTTCACCCCTCCACTTT. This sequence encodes CASRPGFAGSPLHF.

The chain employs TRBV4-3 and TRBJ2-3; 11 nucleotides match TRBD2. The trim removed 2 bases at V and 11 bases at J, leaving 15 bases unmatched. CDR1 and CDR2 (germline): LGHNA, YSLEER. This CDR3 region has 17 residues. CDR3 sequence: CASSQRLAGGGSEGQYF. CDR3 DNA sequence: TGCGCCAGCAGCCAAAGGCTAGCGGGGGGCGGATCCGAGGGGCAGTATTTT.